The text below deals with one T cell receptor beta chain. Its antigen remains undetermined. Base quality data are lacking; no much larger clone is found one base away. This sample stems from a study of chemoradiotherapy in HPV16-positive cancers (dated by TCRdb to 2022 to 2024). About the study as a whole: Using functional T-cell assays on cells from a couple of HPV16-positive patients, the researchers defined candidate HPV-specific T-cell clones and common TCR motifs. Next, the candidate HPV-specific TCRs and motifs were followed in TCR repertoires from around 90 patients with HPV-related cancers. The study asked whether T-cell immunity to the HPV oncoproteins E6 and E7 changes during chemoradiotherapy and whether this immunity affects survival.

The germline V gene encodes CDR1 SGDLS and CDR2 YYNGEE. Including cysteine and phenylalanine, the CDR3 has 13 amino acids. Only the CDR3 DNA stays, 39 bases, in frame from base 1. V and J are truncated by 3 bases and 4 bases respectively, leaving an intervening sequence of 10 bases. Broad study findings and their caveats: The functional definition of HPV-specific T cells came from only a couple of HPV16-positive patients, and the survival association was reported for HPV16-positive patients. Expansion of candidate HPV-specific clones and E7-related TCR motifs was observed in the tumor microenvironment during treatment, whereas no such expansion was observed for non-HPV-specific T cells. Improved recurrence-free survival in HPV16-positive patients was associated with expansion of HPV-responsive T cells during chemoradiotherapy.

The library was made by the immunoSEQ multiplex PCR assay. TCRdb's version of the immuneACCESS table is confined to in-frame rearrangements and falls short of the full clone set. An unresolved V gene accounts for under half of the shortfall where checked; the remainder is of unknown origin. The sample data list some 22,000 clones, and roughly 84% of these were observed just once. The ten largest clones take up over 3.5% of the sample. Repertoires were sampled repeatedly over the course of chemoradiotherapy, so clonal expansion could be followed in the tumor microenvironment. The sequence links TRBV9 to TRBJ1-1; the best D guess is TRBD1, with 5 bases matching. This material consisted of blood, taken from a patient who underwent chemoradiotherapy. The clonotype comes from a human donor with HPV-associated anogenital cancer. The sequenced DNA: TGTGCCAGCAGCGCCGGGGGGGTCACTGAAGCTTTCTTT. Its amino acids are CASSAGGVTEAFF.